Detailed here is one T cell receptor (beta chain). This entry is derived from a study of shared clonotypes between healthy human individuals. V lost 8 bases and J lost 5; bases outside the gene matches: 4. The CDR3 covers 13 residues. Germline V gene sequence: CDR1 SGHAT, CDR2 FQNNGV. At deep level, the assay was performed. Data came from immunoSEQ multiplex PCR; TCRdb stores just in-frame clones and leaves some out. The sample contains roughly 1.5 million clones, 98% of which appear only once. Sequenced input: naive CD4+ T cells sorted from blood. Subset specified: CD45RA+ positively selected. The chain combines TRBV11-2 with TRBJ1-5, with TRBD1 matching 9 bases. This receptor was obtained from a man aged 25-45 years in good health. CDR3 nucleotide sequence: TGTGCCAGCTCGACAGGGGGGGATCAGCCCCAGCATTTT. Translation gives CASSTGGDQPQHF.